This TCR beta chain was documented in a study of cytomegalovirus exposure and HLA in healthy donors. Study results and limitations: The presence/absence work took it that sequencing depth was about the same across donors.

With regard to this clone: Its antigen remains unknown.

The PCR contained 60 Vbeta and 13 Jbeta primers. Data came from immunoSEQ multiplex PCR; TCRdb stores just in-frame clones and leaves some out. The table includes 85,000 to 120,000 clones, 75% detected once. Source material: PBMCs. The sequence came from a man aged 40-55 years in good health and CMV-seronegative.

The CDR3 nucleotides read TGTGCCAGCAGCCCGGGACAGGTGCACCAAGAGACCCAGTACTTC. Protein: CASSPGQVHQETQYF. This chain joins TRBV6-6 and TRBJ2-5, with TRBD1 matching 8 bases. The CDR3 is made up of 15 amino acids. CDR1 MNHNY and CDR2 SVGAGI come from the germline V gene (reference sequence). Trimming at V came to 6 bases and at J to 0 bases, leaving 6 bases not matched to a gene.